Following are 10 T cell receptor beta chains from one sample sequenced in a study of T cell repertoires in cytomegalovirus infection. Antigen specificity for these receptors is unknown. Via MiXCR, TCRdb re-called the reads, giving one row per CDR3 protein. This table holds approximately 56,000 distinct CDR3 sequences, around a fifth found once. The specimen was CD8+ T cells from cultured PBMCs, collected from culture after CMV antigen stimulation. Every receptor here comes from a human donor in good health (CMV status not recorded). Some clones in this sample may be carry-over from other donors' samples.

The V call is TRBV7-2, the J call TRBJ1-5, with unresolved D. Germline loops: CDR1 SGHTA, CDR2 FQGNSA. This CDR3 is 15 amino acids long. V was shortened by 1 base and J by 3 bases, with 10 bases between the two germline ends. The CDR3 nucleotides are TGTGCCAGCAGCTTAGGATTCCGGTACAATCAGCCCCAGCATTTT. It yields the protein CASSLGFRYNQPQHF.

There are a few counts of this clonotype. V gene TRBV20-1 combines with J gene TRBJ1-1, with a possible D match to TRBD1 (6 bases). Between the trimmed V and J ends, which lost 1 base and 5 bases, there was a span of 14 bases. The germline gives CDR1 DFQATT, CDR2 SNEGSKA (reference sequence). This CDR3 spans 14 amino acids. Here the CDR3 DNA reads TGCAGTGCTAGAGGAGAGGGCAGGGGTACTGAAGCTTTCTTT. This codes for CSARGEGRGTEAFF.

This clonotype turned up a few times. V usage is TRBV27 and J usage is TRBJ2-1; a possible D gene is TRBD2 (7 bases). Germline values: CDR1 MNHEY, CDR2 SMNVEV (reference sequence). There are 15 residues in the CDR3. Trimming removed 2 bases at V and 8 bases at J, with 16 bases between. CDR3 sequence (DNA): TGTGCCAGCAGTTTAGGAGGGGGGGCGGGTTATGAGCAGTTCTTC. Its protein is CASSLGGGAGYEQFF.

Only a few counts were recorded for this clonotype. V gene TRBV4-1 combines with J gene TRBJ2-3; no firm D call. V lost 1 base and J lost 4, with 6 bases in between. From germline, CDR1 is MGHRA and CDR2 YSYEKL. The CDR3 covers 13 residues. The CDR3 region has the DNA TGCGCCAGCAGCCAAGGTGCCCCAGATACGCAGTATTTT. Residues: CASSQGAPDTQYF.

This clonotype was seen more than once but under ten times. Sequence at one end of the junction differs from germline and may be a read error. V gene TRBV7-9 combines with J gene TRBJ2-7, with D perhaps being TRBD1 or TRBD2 (5 bases each). The CDR3 runs to 12 residues. The germline V gene encodes CDR1 SEHNR and CDR2 FQNEAQ (reference sequence). As DNA, the CDR3 is TGTGCCAGCAGCTTAGGAGGGGCAGCAATGAACTTC. Protein: CASSLGGAAMNF.

At least ten counts were recorded for this clonotype. CDR3 coding DNA: TGCGCCAGCAGCCAAGTTGGACAGATATTGAACACTGAAGCTTTCTTT. Protein sequence: CASSQVGQILNTEAFF. The V gene is TRBV4-3, the J gene TRBJ1-1, with a tentative D call TRBD1 (6 bases). Between the trimmed V and J ends, which lost 1 base and 0 bases, there was a span of 12 bases. The CDR3 totals 16 residues. CDR1 and CDR2 from the germline V gene are LGHNA and YSLEER.

The V gene is TRBV7-9, the J gene TRBJ1-1, with D possibly TRBD1 on 5 matching bases. Between the trimmed V and J ends, which lost 2 bases and 8 bases, there was a span of 9 bases. CDR1 is SEHNR and CDR2 is FQNEAQ in the germline V gene (reference sequence). The CDR3 has 12 amino acids. CDR3 sequence (DNA): TGTGCCAGCAGCTTAATACAGGACGAAGCTTTCTTT. Protein product: CASSLIQDEAFF.

The chain couples TRBV11-2 to TRBJ2-4; 8 bases line up with TRBD1. The germline gives CDR1 SGHAT, CDR2 FQNNGV. The V segment lost 1 base and the J segment 8 bases; nucleotides outside the gene matches: 7. CDR3 length: 15 residues. The CDR3 DNA sequence: TGTGCCAGCAGCTTAGTTAGTGACAGGGGAGACATTCAGTACTTC. It specifies CASSLVSDRGDIQYF.

The chain uses TRBV5-6 and TRBJ1-5; D gene ambiguous. There are 17 residues in the CDR3. Per the germline V gene, CDR1 is SGHDT and CDR2 is YYEEEE. V was trimmed by 0 bases and J by 0 bases, leaving 13 bases between them. DNA for the CDR3: TGTGCCAGCAGCTTGGCGTCGGTCGATCATAGCAATCAGCCCCAGCATTTT. Its translation: CASSLASVDHSNQPQHF.

The chain employs TRBV7-8 and TRBJ1-5; 8 nucleotides line up with TRBD1. The ends lost 2 bases at V and 4 bases at J; junction bases unmatched: 4. The CDR3 totals 15 residues. Germline CDR1 reads SGHVS; CDR2 reads FQNEAQ. As DNA, the CDR3 is TGTGCCAGCAGCTTATCCCGGGACAGGAATCAGCCCCAGCATTTT. It specifies CASSLSRDRNQPQHF. Combining the CDR3 with reference TRBV7-8 and TRBJ1-5 gives the whole variable domain GAGVSQSPRYKVAKRGQDVALRCDPISGHVSLFWYQQALGQGPEFLTYFQNEAQLDKSGLPSDRFFAERPEGSVSTLKIQRTQQEDSAVYLCASSLSRDRNQPQHFGDGTRLSIL.